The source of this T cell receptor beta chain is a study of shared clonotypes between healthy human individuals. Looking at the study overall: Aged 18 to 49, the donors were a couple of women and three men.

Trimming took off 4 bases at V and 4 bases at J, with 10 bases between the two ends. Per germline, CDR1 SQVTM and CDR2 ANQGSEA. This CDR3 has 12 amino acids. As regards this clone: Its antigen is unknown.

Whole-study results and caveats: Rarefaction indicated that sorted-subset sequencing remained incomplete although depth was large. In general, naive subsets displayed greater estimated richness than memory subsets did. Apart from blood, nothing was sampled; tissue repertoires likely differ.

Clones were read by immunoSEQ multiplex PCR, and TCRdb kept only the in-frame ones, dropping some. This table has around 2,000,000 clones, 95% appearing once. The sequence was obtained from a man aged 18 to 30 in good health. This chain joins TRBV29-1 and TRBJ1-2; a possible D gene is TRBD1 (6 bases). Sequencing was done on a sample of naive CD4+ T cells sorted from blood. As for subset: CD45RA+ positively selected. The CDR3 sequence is CSVGQGIYGYTF. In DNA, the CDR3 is TGCAGCGTTGGGCAGGGGATCTATGGCTACACCTTC.